This T cell receptor beta chain was obtained from a study of blood T cells in healthy people across ages. This clonotype was detected a few times. Combining a sample-barcoded 5' primer with a J-beta primer mix, a second PCR ran for about 6 to 11 cycles. A template-switch adaptor with 12 random nucleotides tagged each cDNA molecule. TCRdb processed the 5' RACE reads anew with MiXCR; each CDR3 protein has one entry. The profile covers under 1 million distinct CDR3 sequences, with under 45% appearing a single time and 15% to 25% taken by the ten largest. All donors came from Russia, were Caucasian and healthy, and spanned ages about 6 to 100. The sequencing input was blood. The sequence was collected from a man in his sixties in good health.

CDR3 loop: CASSQGTVPGYTF. The CDR3 coding sequence is TGCGCCAGCAGCCAAGGGACAGTTCCTGGCTACACCTTC. V gene TRBV4-3 combines with J gene TRBJ1-2; the D gene is possibly TRBD1 (6 bases). CDR1 and CDR2 from the germline V gene are LGHNA and YSLEER. CDR3 size: 13 residues. V dropped 1 base and J dropped 7 bases, with 10 bases sitting between them.